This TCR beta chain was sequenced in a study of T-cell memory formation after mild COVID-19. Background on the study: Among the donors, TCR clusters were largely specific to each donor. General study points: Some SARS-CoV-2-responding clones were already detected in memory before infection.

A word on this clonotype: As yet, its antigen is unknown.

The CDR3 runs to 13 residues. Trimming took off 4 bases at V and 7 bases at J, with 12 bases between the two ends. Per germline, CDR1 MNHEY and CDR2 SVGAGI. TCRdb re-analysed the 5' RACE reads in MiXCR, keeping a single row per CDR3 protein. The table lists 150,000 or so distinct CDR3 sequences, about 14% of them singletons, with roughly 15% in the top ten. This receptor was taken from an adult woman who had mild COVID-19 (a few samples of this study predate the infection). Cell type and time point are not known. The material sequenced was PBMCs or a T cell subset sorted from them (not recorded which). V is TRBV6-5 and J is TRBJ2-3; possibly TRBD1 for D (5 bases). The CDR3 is CASSLKGSNTQYF. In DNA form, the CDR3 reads TGTGCCAGCAGTTTAAAGGGGTCGAATACGCAGTATTTT.